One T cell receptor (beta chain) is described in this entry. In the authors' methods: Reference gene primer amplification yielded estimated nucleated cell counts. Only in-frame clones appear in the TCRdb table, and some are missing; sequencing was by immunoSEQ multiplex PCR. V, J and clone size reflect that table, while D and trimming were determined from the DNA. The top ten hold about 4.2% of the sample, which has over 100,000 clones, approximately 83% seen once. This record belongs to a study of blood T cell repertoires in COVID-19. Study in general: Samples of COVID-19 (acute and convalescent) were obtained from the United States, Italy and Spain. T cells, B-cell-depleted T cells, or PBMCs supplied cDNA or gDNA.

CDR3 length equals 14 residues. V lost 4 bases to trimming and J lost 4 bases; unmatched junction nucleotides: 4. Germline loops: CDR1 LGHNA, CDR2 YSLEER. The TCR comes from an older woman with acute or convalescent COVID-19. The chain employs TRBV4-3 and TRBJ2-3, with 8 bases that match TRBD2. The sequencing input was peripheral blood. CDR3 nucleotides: TGCGCCAGCAGCCTAGCGGGGCAGGCAGATACGCAGTATTTT. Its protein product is CASSLAGQADTQYF.